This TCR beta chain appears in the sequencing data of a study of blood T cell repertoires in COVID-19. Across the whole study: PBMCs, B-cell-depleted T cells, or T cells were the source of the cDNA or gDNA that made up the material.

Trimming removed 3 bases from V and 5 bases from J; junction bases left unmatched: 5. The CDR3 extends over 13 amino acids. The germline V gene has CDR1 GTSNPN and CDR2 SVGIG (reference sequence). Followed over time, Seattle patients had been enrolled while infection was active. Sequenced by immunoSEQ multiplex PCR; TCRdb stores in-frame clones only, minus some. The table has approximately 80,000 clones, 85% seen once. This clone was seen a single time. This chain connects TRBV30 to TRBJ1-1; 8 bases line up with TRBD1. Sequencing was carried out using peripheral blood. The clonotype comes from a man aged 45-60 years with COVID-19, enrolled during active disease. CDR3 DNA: TGTGCCTGGAGGGAACAGGGGGTAACTGAAGCTTTCTTT. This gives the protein CAWREQGVTEAFF. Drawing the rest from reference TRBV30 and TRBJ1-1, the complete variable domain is SQTIHQWPATLVQPVGSPLSLECTVEGTSNPNLYWYRQAAGRGLQLLFYSVGIGQISSEVPQNLSASRPQDRQFILSSKKLLLSDSGFYLCAWREQGVTEAFFGQGTRLTVV.